The sequence of this T cell receptor (beta chain) was determined in a study of early T cells in non-severe SARS-CoV-2 infection. Study conclusions and caveats: Reliance on VDJdb matching favored anti-spike CD8 responses; private and CD4 specificities were missed.

This clonotype was detected only a few times. The antigen is unknown. Per the germline V gene, CDR1 is MDHEN and CDR2 is SYDVKM. CDR3 length: 15 amino acids. V was clipped by 6 bases and J by 6 bases; unmatched bases: 11. Unique molecular identifiers were attached to individual cDNA molecules. MiXCR, run by TCRdb on the 5' RACE reads, gives a single entry per CDR3 protein. The sample carries about 83,000 distinct CDR3 sequences, 10% recorded once. The sequenced sample was whole blood, obtained at baseline. This TCR was sampled from an adult who was a healthcare worker with PCR-confirmed SARS-CoV-2 infection or an uninfected control (not recorded which). J is TRBJ2-7 and V is TRBV28; 10 bases line up with TRBD1. The CDR3 bases are TGTGCCAGCAGAACAGATGGGACAGGGGCTACCGAGCAGTACTTC. It translates to CASRTDGTGATEQYF.